This T cell receptor beta chain emerged from a study of blood T cell repertoires in COVID-19. Study-level background: There were acute and convalescent COVID-19 samples, and they came from the United States, Italy and Spain. T cells, B-cell-depleted T cells, or PBMCs provided the cDNA or gDNA that served as material.

Profiled with immunoSEQ multiplex PCR; TCRdb holds only in-frame clones, not every one. The data show 100,000 or so clones, approximately 85% seen once. Sequencing was carried out using peripheral blood. This clonotype originated in a human donor in a cohort sampled during active COVID-19.

As DNA, the CDR3 is TGTGCCTGGAACACTAAGGGGTGGAACACTGAAGCTTTCTTT. This translates into CAWNTKGWNTEAFF. The chain carries TRBV30 and TRBJ1-1; perhaps TRBD1 as D (5 bases). Germline V gives CDR1 GTSNPN, CDR2 SVGIG (reference sequence). Between the trimmed V and J ends, which lost 4 bases and 1 base, there was a span of 13 bases. CDR3 size: 14 residues.